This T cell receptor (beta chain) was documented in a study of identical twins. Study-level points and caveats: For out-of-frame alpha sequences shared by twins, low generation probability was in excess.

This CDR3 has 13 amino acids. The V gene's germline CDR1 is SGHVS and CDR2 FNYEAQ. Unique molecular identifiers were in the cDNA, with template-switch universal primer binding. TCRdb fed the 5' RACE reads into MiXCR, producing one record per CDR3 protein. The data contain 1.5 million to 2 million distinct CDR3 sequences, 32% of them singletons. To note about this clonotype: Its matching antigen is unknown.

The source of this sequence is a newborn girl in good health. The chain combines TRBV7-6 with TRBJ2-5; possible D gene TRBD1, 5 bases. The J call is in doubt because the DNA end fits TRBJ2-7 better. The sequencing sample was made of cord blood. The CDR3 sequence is CASSLDPRDEQYF. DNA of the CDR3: TGTGCCAGCAGCTTAGACCCCAGGGACGAGCAGTACTTC.